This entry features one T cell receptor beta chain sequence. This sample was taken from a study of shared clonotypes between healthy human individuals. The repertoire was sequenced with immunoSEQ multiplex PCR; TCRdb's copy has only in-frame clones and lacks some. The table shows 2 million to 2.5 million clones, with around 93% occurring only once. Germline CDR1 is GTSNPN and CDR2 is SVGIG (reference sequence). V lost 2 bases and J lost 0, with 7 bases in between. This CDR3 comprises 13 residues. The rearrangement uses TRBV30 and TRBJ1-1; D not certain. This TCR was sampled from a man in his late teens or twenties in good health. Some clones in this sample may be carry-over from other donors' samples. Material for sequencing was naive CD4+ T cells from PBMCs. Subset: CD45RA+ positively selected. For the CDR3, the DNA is TGTGCCTGGAGTTTCATCATGAACACTGAAGCTTTCTTT. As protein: CAWSFIMNTEAFF.